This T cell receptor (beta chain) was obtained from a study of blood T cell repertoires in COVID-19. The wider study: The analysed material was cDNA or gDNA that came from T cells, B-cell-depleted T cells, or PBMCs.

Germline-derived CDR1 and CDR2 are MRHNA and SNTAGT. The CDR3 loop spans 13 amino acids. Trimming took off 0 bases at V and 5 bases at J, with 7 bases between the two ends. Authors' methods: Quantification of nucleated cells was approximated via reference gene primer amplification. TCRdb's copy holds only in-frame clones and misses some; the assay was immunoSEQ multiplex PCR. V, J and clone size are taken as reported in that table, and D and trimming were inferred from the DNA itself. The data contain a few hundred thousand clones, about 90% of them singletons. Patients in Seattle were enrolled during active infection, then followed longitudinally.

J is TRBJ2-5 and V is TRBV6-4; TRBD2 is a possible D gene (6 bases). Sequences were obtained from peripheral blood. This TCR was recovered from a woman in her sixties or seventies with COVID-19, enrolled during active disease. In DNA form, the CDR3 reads TGTGCCAGCAGTGACTCCGGGGGTGAGACCCAGTACTTC. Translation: CASSDSGGETQYF.